This T cell receptor (beta chain) comes out of a study of shared clonotypes between healthy human individuals (dated by TCRdb to 2020 to 2022). At the level of the whole study: The cohort comprised two women and a few men aged 18 to 49 years. Leukapheresis yielded between about 0.94 and 9 billion PBMCs per donor. Libraries were prepared and TCR repertoires were sequenced by different laboratories using diverse techniques, in order to increase sequencing depth and limit assay-specific biases. Per donor, three plates each were used for CD4 naive and CD4 memory, two for CD8 naive, and one for CD8 memory. Blood TCR repertoires of 5 or 6 healthy adults were deeply sequenced to estimate repertoire size and the extent of clonotype sharing between individuals.

There are a few counts of this clone. Its antigen remains undetermined. The sample holds no much larger clone one base away, and base qualities are not on file. Using the deep immunoSEQ assay, multiplex PCR amplified TCR CDR3 regions from genomic DNA. Extracted genomic DNA from each cell subset was distributed evenly across all wells of several immunoSEQ 96-well plates, and each plate was treated as a replicate. Each replicate PCR for sorted subsets received around 210 ng genomic DNA, equal to roughly 29,000 T cell genomes. Purified libraries were measured with a Qubit 3.0 fluorometer, size-checked on a Bioanalyzer 2100, and measured again with the KAPA Library Quantification kit. Each immunoSEQ 96-well plate was sequenced on its own single-read 150-cycle Illumina NextSeq 550 flow cell. In the original analysis: Because only junctional sequences without quality scores were contained in the immunoSEQ output, filtering matching that applied to full-length reads could not be performed. To assign V/J genes and CDR3, sequences were annotated against IMGT germline references using PyIR, a Python wrapper for IgBLAST v1.9. Reads with weak V/J assignments (E-value above 1e-6), missing CDR3, stop codons, out-of-frame junctions, or ambiguous translated residues were removed. V3J clonotypes were defined as sequences sharing the same inferred V gene, J gene, and CDR3 amino acid sequence. Percentage overlap between repertoires was calculated by dividing the number of shared unique clonotypes by the size of the smaller repertoire. Three approaches were used to assess repertoire richness: RTK rarefaction, the Chao1 estimator, and Recon v2.1 estimates of unobserved clonotypes. OLGA was used to compute generation probabilities for all TCRbeta clonotypes that the gDNA method yielded from a few donors. Held by TCRdb, this immuneACCESS table contains in-frame sequences only and omits some clones. Under half of the omission traces to an unresolved V gene where checked; the cause of the rest is unknown. V and J calls plus clone size are reproduced from that table; the DNA served to infer D and trimming. The sample contains just under 350,000 clones, 70% to 75% of them found a single time. Clones ranked in the top ten supply roughly a tenth of the sample.

Healthy HIV-negative adults with no recently reported acute infections or vaccinations were included as donors. Every donor was a Caucasian adult residing in Nashville, Tennessee, USA. CD4+ T cells were enriched by magnetic negative selection, after which naive cells were positively selected on CD45RA and the negative fraction was taken as the memory subset. Blood was obtained by leukapheresis, after which PBMCs were separated by Ficoll-Histopaque density gradient centrifugation and cryopreserved in liquid nitrogen vapor phase. Analytical flow cytometry was used to check the purity and quantity of every magnetically sorted T cell population. From each sorted fraction, genomic DNA was isolated and quantified by UV absorbance on a Nanodrop 2000c. General conclusions and limits of the study: Pairwise subsampling indicated that sequencing depth was expected to affect the degree of clonotype sharing among donors. Sampling was limited to blood, and TCR repertoires in tissue likely differ from TCR repertoires in blood. Because the study included only a small number of donors, the genetic and exposure-history diversity represented was limited. Even with the large sequencing depth, rarefaction of the sorted-subset datasets indicated that sequencing was incomplete. Clonotypes shared by all four sorted-subset donors showed higher generation probabilities than non-shared clonotypes. When a handful of donors were compared, the shared fraction of clonotypes was about 5.2% for naive CD4, less than 4% for naive CD8, more than 2% for memory CD4, and around 0.37% for memory CD8. Naive subsets generally had larger estimated clonotype richness than memory subsets did.

CDR1 and CDR2 are drawn from the germline V gene: SGHVS, FNYEAQ. The CDR3 starts with the cysteine, ends with the phenylalanine, and has 13 residues. Just the 39-base CDR3 DNA is kept, in frame starting at base 1. Germline trimming amounts to 11 bases on V and 6 bases on J, with 7 as the count of junction bases outside the gene matches. The rearrangement joined TRBV7-6 to TRBJ1-4; TRBD1 matches 9 bases in the middle. Specimen: memory CD4+ T cells sorted from blood. The sample's cell subset or site label, in plain terms: CD45RA-negative fraction. The receptor comes from a man aged 25 to 40 in good health. The CDR3 is CASHRGRDEKLFF. The DNA reads as follows: TGTGCCTCACACAGGGGGCGCGATGAAAAACTGTTTTTT.